What follows are 9 T cell receptor beta chains derived from one specimen sequenced in a study of OX40 agonist ivuxolimab in advanced cancers. Repertoires were generated with immunoSEQ multiplex PCR, while TCRdb's copy carries only in-frame clones and drops some. The data show around 56,000 clones, roughly 82% seen once. The sample consisted of CD4+ or CD8+ T cells sorted from blood, taken in a trial of the OX40 agonist ivuxolimab. These receptors originate from an adult with an advanced solid tumor such as melanoma, head and neck, liver or kidney cancer.

CDR3 sequence (DNA): TGCGCCAGCAGCTTGGATCCTCACAATGAGCAGTTCTTC. It is translated as CASSLDPHNEQFF. The chain combines TRBV5-1 with TRBJ2-1; D unresolved. CDR1 is SGHRS, CDR2 YFSETQ, per germline. The V end was cut by 0 bases, the J end by 5 bases, with 6 bases between. The CDR3 runs to 13 residues.

The gene calls are TRBV27 and TRBJ1-6; unclear D gene. The V end lost 3 bases, the J end lost 0 bases, and 15 bases lay between the germline ends. This CDR3 is built from 18 residues. CDR1 and CDR2 (germline): MNHEY, SMNVEV (reference sequence). The CDR3 loop is CASSFYRALSSYNSPLHF. The CDR3 coding sequence is TGTGCCAGCAGTTTTTATAGGGCTTTGAGCTCCTATAATTCACCCCTCCACTTT.

This chain uses TRBV19 with TRBJ1-3, with D possibly being TRBD1 (5 bases). The CDR3 is made up of 15 amino acids. Trimming cost V 5 bases and J 2 bases, with 13 bases left between them. CDR1 LNHDA and CDR2 SQIVND come from the germline V gene (reference sequence). The CDR3 nucleotides are TGTGCCAGTAGTCCACGGACGGGGGCTGGAAACACCATATATTTT. This encodes CASSPRTGAGNTIYF.

In its sample, this clone was seen a few times. The CDR3 coding sequence is TGTGCCAGCTCACCGACGGGGGACAAAAAAAATACTGAAGCTTTCTTT. It encodes CASSPTGDKKNTEAFF. The gene calls are TRBV18 and TRBJ1-1; D might be TRBD1 (6 bases). Trimming left V 3 bases short and J 5 bases short, with 19 bases between. Germline CDR1 is KGHSH and CDR2 is LQKENI. The CDR3 is 16 amino acids.

The gene calls are TRBV15 and TRBJ2-3; 11 bases line up with TRBD2. The ends lost 5 bases at V and 3 bases at J; junction bases unmatched: 1. The CDR3 extends over 14 amino acids. Germline loops: CDR1 LNHNV, CDR2 YYDKDF (reference sequence). Written as DNA, the CDR3 is TGTGCCACCAGCCGACTAGCGGGGACAGATACGCAGTATTTT. Protein product: CATSRLAGTDTQYF.

The chain is built from TRBV6-1 and TRBJ1-2; D is unresolved. This CDR3 comprises 13 residues. V was shortened by 7 bases and J by 4 bases, with 13 bases between the two germline ends. Germline V lookup: CDR1 MNHNS, CDR2 SASEGT. CDR3 bases: TGTGCCAGCACCCCGGACGGGAGCTATGGCTACACCTTC. Translation gives CASTPDGSYGYTF.

The V call is TRBV9, the J call TRBJ1-1; no clear D gene. Trimming shortened V by 3 bases and J by 2 bases, and 8 bases separated the two germline ends. The length of the CDR3 is 13 residues. The V gene's germline CDR1 is SGDLS and CDR2 YYNGEE. CDR3 nucleotides: TGTGCCAGCAGCGAAGACGGTAACACTGAAGCTTTCTTT. It yields the protein CASSEDGNTEAFF.

The CDR3 region has the DNA TGTGCCAGCAGCTCCCGAGGGAGCGCTGAAGCTTTCTTT. This sequence encodes CASSSRGSAEAFF. The chain recombines TRBV7-2 with TRBJ1-1; D remains unclear. The CDR3 is 13 residues long. Trimming stripped 4 bases from V and 6 bases from J, with 12 bases between. The germline gives CDR1 SGHTA, CDR2 FQGNSA.

V and J are TRBV6-5 and TRBJ2-7, with D possibly TRBD2 on 6 matching bases. The CDR3 covers 13 residues. Trimming shortened V by 9 bases and J by 5 bases, and 17 bases separated the two germline ends. From germline, CDR1 is MNHEY and CDR2 SVGAGI. The CDR3 loop is CASGPGSYNEQYF. CDR3 in DNA: TGTGCCAGTGGCCCCGGGAGTTATAACGAGCAGTACTTC.